This T cell receptor (beta chain) was identified in a study of Graves' ophthalmopathy and Graves' hyperthyroidism. Study findings and constraints: As the model predicted ophthalmopathy progression, it achieved a sensitivity of less than 71% and a specificity of about 72%.

Germline CDR1 is GTSNPN and CDR2 is SVGIG (reference sequence). The CDR3 totals 14 residues. Trimming removed 2 bases at V and 0 bases at J, with 8 bases between. RNA transcripts yielded amplified TCR beta CDR3 regions. Investigators did first-round RT-PCR with HTBI primers, then second-round multiplex PCR. TCRdb independently ran MiXCR on the multiplex PCR reads; one entry per CDR3 protein. The repertoire holds over 500,000 distinct CDR3 sequences, with about 20% as singletons. At least ten counts were recorded for this clonotype. Its target is not known. This sequence was found in a young woman with stable Graves' hyperthyroidism. Some clones in this sample may be carry-over from other donors' samples. Sequencing used peripheral blood. The V gene is TRBV30, the J gene TRBJ1-5; no clear D. The CDR3 sequence is CAWSWADSNQPQHF. The CDR3 nucleotides are TGTGCCTGGAGTTGGGCAGATAGCAATCAGCCCCAGCATTTT.